This T cell receptor (beta chain) was recovered during a study of T cell responses to AZD1222 COVID-19 vaccine. Study at large: Second doses that came at about 4 or about 12 weeks were put together. General study points: Mostly white British, mostly female donors; authors suggested clonal diversity may be underestimated. At study baseline, merely six AZD1222 recipients were seropositive. A rise in Spike-specific TCR breadth and depth followed two AZD1222 doses.

Germline V lookup: CDR1 LNHNV, CDR2 YYDKDF (reference sequence). The CDR3 runs 14 residues. J gave up 6 bases and V 3 bases, and 8 bases lay outside the gene matches. The repertoire was sequenced with immunoSEQ multiplex PCR; TCRdb's copy has only in-frame clones and lacks some. The data contain roughly 140,000 clones, approximately 88% of them singletons. Comments on this clone: Antigen specificity is unknown.

The sample here was peripheral blood, taken on day 0 of AZD1222 vaccination. This clonotype originated in an adult in good health. V is TRBV15 and J is TRBJ2-7; the match to TRBD1 covers 7 bases. The CDR3 DNA follows: TGTGCCACCAGCAGCTATGTGACAGGGAGCGAGCAGTACTTC. Translating gives CATSSYVTGSEQYF. Full variable domain (missing parts from reference TRBV15 and TRBJ2-7): DAMVIQNPRYQVTQFGKPVTLSCSQTLNHNVMYWYQQKSSQAPKLLFHYYDKDFNNEADTPDNFQSRRPNTSFCFLDIRSPGLGDTAMYLCATSSYVTGSEQYFGPGTRLTVT.